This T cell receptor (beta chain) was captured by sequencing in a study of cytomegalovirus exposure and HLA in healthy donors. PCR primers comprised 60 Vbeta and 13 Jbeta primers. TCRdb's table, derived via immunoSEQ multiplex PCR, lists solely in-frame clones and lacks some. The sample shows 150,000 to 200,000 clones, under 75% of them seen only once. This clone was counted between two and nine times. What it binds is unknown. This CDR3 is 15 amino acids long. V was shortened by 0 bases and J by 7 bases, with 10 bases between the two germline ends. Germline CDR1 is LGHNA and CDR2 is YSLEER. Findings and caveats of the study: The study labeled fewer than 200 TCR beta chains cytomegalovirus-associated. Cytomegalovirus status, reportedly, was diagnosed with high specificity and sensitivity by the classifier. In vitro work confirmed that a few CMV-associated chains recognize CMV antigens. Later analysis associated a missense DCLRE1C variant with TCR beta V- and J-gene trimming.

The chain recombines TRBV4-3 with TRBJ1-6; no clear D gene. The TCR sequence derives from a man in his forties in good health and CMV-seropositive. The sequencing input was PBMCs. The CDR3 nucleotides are TGCGCCAGCAGCCAAGACAGGTCTGGGAATTCACCCCTCCACTTT. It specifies CASSQDRSGNSPLHF.